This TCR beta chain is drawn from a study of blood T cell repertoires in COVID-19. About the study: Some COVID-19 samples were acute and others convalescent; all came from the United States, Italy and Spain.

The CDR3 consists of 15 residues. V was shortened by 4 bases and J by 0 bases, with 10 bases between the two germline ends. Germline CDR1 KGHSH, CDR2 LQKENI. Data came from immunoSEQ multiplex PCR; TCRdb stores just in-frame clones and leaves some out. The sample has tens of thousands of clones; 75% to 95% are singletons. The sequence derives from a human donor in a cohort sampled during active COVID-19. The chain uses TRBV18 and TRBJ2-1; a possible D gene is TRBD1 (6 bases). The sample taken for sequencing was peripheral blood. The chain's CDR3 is CASSLGGASYNEQFF. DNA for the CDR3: TGTGCCAGCTCACTAGGGGGTGCCTCCTACAATGAGCAGTTCTTC.